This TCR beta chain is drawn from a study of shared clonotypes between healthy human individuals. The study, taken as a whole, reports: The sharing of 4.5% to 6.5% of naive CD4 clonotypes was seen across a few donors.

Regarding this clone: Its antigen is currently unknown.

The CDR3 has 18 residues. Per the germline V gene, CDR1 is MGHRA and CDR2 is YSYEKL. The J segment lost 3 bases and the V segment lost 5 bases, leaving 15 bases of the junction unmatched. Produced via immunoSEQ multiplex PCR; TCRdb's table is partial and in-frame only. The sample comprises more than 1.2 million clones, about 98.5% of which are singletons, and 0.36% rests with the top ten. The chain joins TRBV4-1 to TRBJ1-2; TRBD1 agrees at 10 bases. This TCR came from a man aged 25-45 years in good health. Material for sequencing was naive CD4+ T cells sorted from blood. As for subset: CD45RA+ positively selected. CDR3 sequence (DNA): TGCGCCAGCAGCGATCGAGGGGGCATGGGGACAGGGGACTATGGCTACACCTTC. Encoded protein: CASSDRGGMGTGDYGYTF.